This paragraph reports one T cell receptor beta chain. Constant-segment primers were used for 5'RACE, and the resulting TCR alpha and TCR beta cDNA libraries carried sample barcodes and UMIs. TCRdb reanalysed the 5' RACE reads using MiXCR and keeps one entry per CDR3 protein. The table lists roughly 350,000 distinct CDR3 sequences, 20% to 25% of them singletons, with 9.5% to 15% in the top ten. This CDR3 is built from 14 residues. CDR1 is DFQATT, CDR2 SNEGSKA, per germline (reference sequence). V was shortened by 6 bases and J by 3 bases, with 15 bases between the two germline ends. The data originate from a study of T-cell memory formation after mild COVID-19.

This chain connects TRBV20-1 to TRBJ2-1; weak D call: TRBD1 (6 bases). The TCR was taken from an adult woman who had mild COVID-19 (a few samples of this study predate the infection). Cell type and time point are not known. The sequenced material came from PBMCs or a T cell subset sorted from them (not recorded which). CDR3 nucleotide sequence: TGCAGTGCAGAGGGGGTAGCTGTCTACAATGAGCAGTTCTTC. It is translated as CSAEGVAVYNEQFF.